This T cell receptor (beta chain) was profiled in a study of cytomegalovirus exposure and HLA in healthy donors. J gave up 4 bases and V 10 bases, and 6 bases lay outside the gene matches. CDR1 and CDR2 (germline): SNHLY, FYNNEI. The CDR3 has 13 residues. Vbeta (60) and Jbeta (13) primers were used in the PCR. The method was immunoSEQ multiplex PCR; TCRdb's version includes in-frame clones alone and lacks a portion of them. Of about 150,000 clones in the sample, 60% to 85% were seen once. A note on this clone: Its antigen is undetermined.

Broader study findings: Among CMV-associated TCR beta chains, most appeared HLA-restricted in a later analysis. TCR beta V segments were, for the most part, productive about 87% or about 30% of the time in an earlier analysis. Later analysis found that TCR beta chains associated with HLA were more clonally expanded than other, equally common chains. Later genetic work tied a missense DCLRE1C variant to beta-chain V and J trimming.

This chain joins TRBV2 and TRBJ2-7; TRBD2 aligns across 11 bases. The TCR was taken from a female donor in good health and CMV-seropositive. The sample taken for sequencing was PBMCs. CDR3 amino acids: CATQLAGEYEQYF. The CDR3 DNA follows: TGTGCCACACAACTAGCGGGGGAATACGAGCAGTACTTC.